Following are 5 T cell receptor beta chains from one sample sequenced in a study of somatic mutations in cytotoxic T cells in rheumatoid arthritis. Some clones are missing from TCRdb's copy, which holds only in-frame ones; the method was immunoSEQ multiplex PCR. The profile covers 15,000 to 20,000 clones, with approximately 82% appearing a single time and roughly 9.7% taken by the ten largest. Source material: CD8+ T cells sorted from blood. The receptors shown here come from a man between 18 and 29 years old with rheumatoid arthritis.

This chain links TRBV15 with TRBJ2-2, with 9 bases matching TRBD1. CDR3 size: 14 residues. J was trimmed by 2 bases and V by 8 bases; bases with no gene match: 3. Germline CDR1 is LNHNV and CDR2 is YYDKDF (reference sequence). DNA of the CDR3: TGTGCCACCGGGGACAGGGTTAACACCGGGGAGCTGTTTTTT. It is translated as CATGDRVNTGELFF.

The chain uses TRBV28 and TRBJ2-5; 10 bases fit TRBD1. After removal of 5 bases from V and 2 bases from J, the junction contained 2 bases not matched to a gene. The CDR3 has 14 amino acids. Per the germline V gene, CDR1 is MDHEN and CDR2 is SYDVKM. The CDR3, as DNA: TGTGCCAGCAGTCGGGACAGGGGACAAGAGACCCAGTACTTC. This translates into CASSRDRGQETQYF.

The V and J genes are TRBV11-2 and TRBJ1-4; 8 positions match TRBD1. The CDR3 spans 16 residues. With 1 base clipped from V and 1 base from J, the junction kept 2 bases outside the gene matches. Germline-derived CDR1 and CDR2 are SGHAT and FQNNGV. CDR3 in amino acids: CASSLVRGQTNEKLFF. In nucleotides, the CDR3 is TGTGCCAGCAGCTTAGTCAGGGGGCAAACTAATGAAAAACTGTTTTTT.

The chain carries TRBV19 and TRBJ1-6; D is ambiguous. The germline V gene encodes CDR1 LNHDA and CDR2 SQIVND (reference sequence). The V end lost 10 bases, the J end lost 3 bases, and 22 bases lay between the germline ends. The CDR3 is 17 amino acids. The CDR3 region is CATTLSGRAGYNSPLHF. DNA of the CDR3: TGTGCCACCACCCTTAGCGGGAGGGCCGGCTATAATTCACCCCTCCACTTT.

This chain uses TRBV6-5 with TRBJ2-3; tentative D call: TRBD1 (5 bases). Deletions cut 5 bases from V and 4 bases from J, with 13 bases between. CDR1 MNHEY and CDR2 SVGAGI come from the germline V gene. There are 14 residues in the CDR3. CDR3 in DNA: TGTGCCAGCAGTGGGGCGAATTCGGCAGATACGCAGTATTTT. Protein sequence: CASSGANSADTQYF.